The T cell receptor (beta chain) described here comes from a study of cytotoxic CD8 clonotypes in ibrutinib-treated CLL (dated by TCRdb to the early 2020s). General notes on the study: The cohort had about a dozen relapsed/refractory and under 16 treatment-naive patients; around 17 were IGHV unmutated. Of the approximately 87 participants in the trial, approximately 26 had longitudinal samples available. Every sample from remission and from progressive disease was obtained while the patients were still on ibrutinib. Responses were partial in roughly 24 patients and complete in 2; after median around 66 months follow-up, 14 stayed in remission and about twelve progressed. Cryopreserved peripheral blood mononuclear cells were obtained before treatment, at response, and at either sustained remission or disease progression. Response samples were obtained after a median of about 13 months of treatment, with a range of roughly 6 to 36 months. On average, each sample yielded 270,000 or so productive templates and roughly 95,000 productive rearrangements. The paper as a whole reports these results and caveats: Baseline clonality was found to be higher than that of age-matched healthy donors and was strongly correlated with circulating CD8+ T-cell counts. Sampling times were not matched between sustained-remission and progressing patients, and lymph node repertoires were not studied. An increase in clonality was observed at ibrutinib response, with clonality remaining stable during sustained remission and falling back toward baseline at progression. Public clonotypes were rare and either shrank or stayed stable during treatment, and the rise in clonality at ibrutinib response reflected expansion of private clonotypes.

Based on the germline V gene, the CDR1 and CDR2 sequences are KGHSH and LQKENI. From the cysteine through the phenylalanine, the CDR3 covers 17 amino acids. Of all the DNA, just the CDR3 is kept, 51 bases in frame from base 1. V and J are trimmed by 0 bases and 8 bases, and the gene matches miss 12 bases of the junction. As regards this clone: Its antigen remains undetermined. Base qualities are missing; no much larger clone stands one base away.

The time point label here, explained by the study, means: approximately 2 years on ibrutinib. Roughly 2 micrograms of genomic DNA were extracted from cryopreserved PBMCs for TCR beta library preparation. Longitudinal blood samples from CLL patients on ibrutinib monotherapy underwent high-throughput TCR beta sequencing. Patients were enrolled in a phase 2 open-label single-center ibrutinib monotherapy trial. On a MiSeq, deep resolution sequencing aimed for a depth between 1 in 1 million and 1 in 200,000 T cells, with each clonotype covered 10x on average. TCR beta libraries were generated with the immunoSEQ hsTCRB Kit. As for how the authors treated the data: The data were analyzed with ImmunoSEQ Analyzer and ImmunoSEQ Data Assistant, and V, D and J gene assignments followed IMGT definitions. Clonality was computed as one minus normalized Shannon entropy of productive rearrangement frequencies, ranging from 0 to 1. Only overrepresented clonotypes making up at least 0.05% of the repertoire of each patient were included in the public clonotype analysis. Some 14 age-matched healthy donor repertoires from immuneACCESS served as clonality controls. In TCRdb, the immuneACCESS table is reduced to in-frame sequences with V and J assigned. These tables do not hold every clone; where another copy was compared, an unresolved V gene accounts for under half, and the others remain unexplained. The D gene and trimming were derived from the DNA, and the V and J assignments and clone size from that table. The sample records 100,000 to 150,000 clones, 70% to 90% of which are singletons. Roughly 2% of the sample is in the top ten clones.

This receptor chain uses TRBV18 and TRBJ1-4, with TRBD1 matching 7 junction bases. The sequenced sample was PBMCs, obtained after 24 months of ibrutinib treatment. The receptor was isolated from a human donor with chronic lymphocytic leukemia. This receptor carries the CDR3 CASSPPLRSRGEEKLFF. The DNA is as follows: TGTGCCAGCTCACCACCTCTTCGCTCCAGGGGGGAGGAAAAACTGTTTTTT.